This T cell receptor beta chain is from a study of cytomegalovirus exposure and HLA in healthy donors (dated by TCRdb to 2016 to 2017). At the level of the whole study: An earlier analysis of several hundred of the donors reported 276 Gb of sequence data and approximately 120 million unique TCR beta sequences obtained from about 180 million T cells. About 300 gigabases of sequencing data and tens of millions of unique TCR sequences were included in an early release covering under 650 HLA-typed donors. The genetic ancestry cluster associated with self-reported Caucasian donors included approximately 85% of the 300 to 400 genotyped donors. The study aimed to test whether cataloging public T cell receptors could reveal signatures of past pathogen exposure. The T cell repertoires of some 700 subjects were profiled by immunosequencing and related to cytomegalovirus serostatus. In addition to the first cohort of approximately 670 subjects, a separate validation cohort of approximately 120 different subjects was used. To predict cytomegalovirus infection status, the study brought together high-throughput TCR immunosequencing, statistical association of individual TCRs with disease status, and machine learning. A later analysis re-analyzed previously published TCR beta repertoires from approximately 670 donors and added high-resolution HLA genotyping to study TCR occurrence patterns. In the later analysis, no new phenotypic data were used to find candidate immune exposures; instead, reliance was placed on TCR beta sequences and their occurrence across donors. An earlier analysis of approximately 630 of the donors applied high-throughput TCR beta sequencing to assess whether each TCR beta V gene segment acted as functional or pseudogenic. Donor age, sex, ethnicity and CMV serostatus were collected together with the repertoire data. A later genetic analysis used genome-wide SNP genotypes for about 60% of the roughly 700 donors, treating that subset as a discovery cohort. All discovery cohort repertoires had been generated on a single sequencing platform. HLA typing covered class I and class II loci at four-digit resolution. Typing coverage differed by locus: A, B, C, DRB1 and DQB1 were typed in roughly 629-640 donors, DQA1 in about 510, DPA1 in around 610, and DPB1 in roughly 470. Several DR-DQ haplotypes were treated as single units for association and clustering because of strong linkage in the cohort. Among about 400 genotyped donors of the cohort, an average of about 220,000 unique TCR beta nucleotide sequences was sequenced per donor, of which roughly 17% were non-productive. Points the paper makes about the study in general: The study listed approximately 150 TCR beta chains as associated with cytomegalovirus. It was suggested by the authors that the approach could potentially be generalized to other disease states and immunological phenotypes. A later analysis found that TCR association rates varied across HLA loci, with DRB1 alleles showing the most associated TCRs and HLA-C alleles the fewest. Assigning TCR associations to individual alleles was difficult when HLA alleles, especially DR and DQ, strongly co-occurred. This cohort had only TCR beta chains sequenced, and the lack of alpha or paired-chain data limited which features could be detected. Correlated functional status among segregating V segments might reflect linkage disequilibrium, but an unknown experimental factor could not be ruled out. V-gene and J-gene trimming of TCR beta chains was associated with a missense DCLRE1C variant in a later genetic analysis, and the association was replicated in an independent cohort. The presence/absence analyses assumed that sequencing depth was roughly uniform across donors, and that assumption may not be true. A group of highly shared sequence variants was considered likely to be a technical artifact of the sequencing pipeline. Because counts were too low, about 18 rarely observed V segments, including chromosome 9 orphons, were excluded from the earlier analysis of 587 of the donors. In a later analysis, most CMV-associated TCR beta chains were found to appear HLA-restricted, with HLA associations seemingly driven largely by CMV exposure. In a later genetic analysis, fewer N-insertions in productive TCRs were reported among donors in an Asian-associated ancestry cluster than the roughly 670-donor mean. Three of the identified cytomegalovirus-associated TCR beta chains were confirmed in vitro to be specific for cytomegalovirus antigens. The classifier was reported to diagnose cytomegalovirus status with high specificity and sensitivity in both the original cohort and the validation cohort. In an earlier analysis of approximately 600 of the donors, most TCR beta V segments were observed in productive rearrangements about 90% or about 30% of the time, broadly matching IMGT annotations. At a false discovery rate of 0.05, a later analysis linked about 17,000 TCR beta sequences to specific HLA alleles. According to a later analysis, parvovirus B19, influenza, CMV and Epstein-Barr virus appeared linked to several top co-occurrence clusters. CMV serostatus was the only immune exposure information available for the cohort. HLA typing was unavailable for some donors at each locus, so association tests used only the typed subset. Most TCR sequences were observed very rarely across donors, whereas some public TCRs were present in many individuals. A further reported finding was that TCR beta sequences accurately predicted the HLA-A and HLA-B alleles for most subjects in the first cohort. The 87-base-pair reads could not distinguish some IMGT-functional V segments, including TRBV6-2 and TRBV6-3, so those segments were excluded. In a later analysis, HLA-associated TCR beta chains showed more clonal expansion and lower generation probabilities than non-associated chains that were equally common.

Library generation was performed with the immunoSEQ multiplex PCR assay. For the multiplex PCR, a mixture combining 60 forward primers for TCR Vbeta segments and 13 reverse primers for TCR Jbeta segments was used. The CDR3 region of rearranged TCR beta genes was amplified from genomic DNA with a multiplex PCR assay. The Illumina HiSeq System was used to sequence the amplified TCR beta libraries as 87-base-pair reads. Under the source paper's analysis protocol: Across the 666 repertoires, a later analysis counted 60 million to 90 million unique TCR beta chains, 9.5 million to 12 million of which were shared by at least two donors. Raw reads were error-corrected and collapsed into unique sequences with a nearest-neighbor algorithm that merged closely related sequences to remove PCR and sequencing errors. Alignment of CDR3 sequences to IMGT reference sequences was used to assign V, D and J gene segments. For a sequence to be retained, a match of at least six nucleotides was required to both a V gene segment and a J gene segment. A rearrangement counted as productive if the CDR3 had no stop codons and remained in frame with V and J, and every other rearrangement counted as non-productive. Following IMGT convention, CDR3 was defined as the stretch from the second conserved V-encoded cysteine to the conserved J-encoded phenylalanine. The earlier analysis of roughly 590 of the donors excluded sequences that lacked an unambiguous match to a single V gene segment. In an earlier analysis of around 600 of the donors, V segments were called functional above 56.7% productive rearrangements and were called segregating when the between-donor standard deviation exceeded 5%. A statistical classification framework was built for diagnosing cytomegalovirus status from the catalog of TCR beta chain sequences. In a later analysis, TCR nucleotide sequences were compared against IMGT/GENE-DB human TR gene sequences so that V and J genes could be assigned. In a later analysis, CDR3 sequences and most-parsimonious VDJ recombination scenarios were assigned using the TCRdist pipeline. In a later analysis, each TCR beta chain was defined by its CDR3 amino acid sequence together with its V-gene family, and reads lacking a unique V-gene family were excluded. A later analysis removed 550 to 650 highly shared, low-generation-probability nucleotide sequences to deal with suspected cross-contamination and a sequencing artifact. A later analysis calculated a clonal expansion index for each public chain from normalized within-repertoire ranks of inferred template counts. A later analysis computed generation probabilities with a VDJ recombination model fitted to out-of-frame rearrangements, and checked the results against IGoR. In a later analysis, TCR-TCR, TCR-HLA and TCR-CMV co-occurrence was scored with hypergeometric tests, and a repertoire-size bias correction was applied to TCR pairs. False discovery rates were estimated in a later analysis by permuting HLA or CMV assignments 20 times. In a later analysis, co-occurring TCRs were grouped using DBSCAN, and TCRdist sequence similarity was added for clustering within HLA-allele-positive subsets. Co-occurrence clustering excluded repertoires with fewer than 30,000 or more than 120,000 public chains, plus five with anomalous nucleotide sharing. TCRdb mirrors the immuneACCESS table, restricted to in-frame sequences. Some clones are absent from its copies; in checked studies, under half trace to an unresolved V gene, and the reason for the others is unknown. V, J and clone size are taken as reported in that table, and D and trimming were inferred from the DNA itself. Recorded for this sample are around 130,000 clones; 65% to 85% of them occurred a single time. The ten top clones hold 1.5% of the sample.

The germline V gene provides CDR1 MGHRA and CDR2 YSYEKL. V was cut back by 1 base and J by 5 bases, leaving a gap of 8 bases between them. The CDR3 numbers 14 residues from cysteine through phenylalanine. Solely the CDR3 DNA is kept, with 42 bases framed from the first base. On this clone: Its antigen specificity is not known. No much larger clone is present one base from it, and per-base qualities are unavailable. The sample contains more than one DNA sequence encoding this CDR3.

In total, about 650 healthy bone marrow donors made up the cohort. At the time of sampling, all cohort members were nominally healthy, though unrecorded immune exposures were likely present. The donor was CMV seronegative and belonged to the group of 352 seronegative cohort members. Each donor provided a peripheral blood sample, and peripheral blood mononuclear cells were used for TCR beta sequencing. Genomic DNA was extracted from the blood cell samples with the Qiagen DNeasy Blood Extraction Kit. The TCR originated in a woman between 18 and 29 years old in good health and CMV-seronegative. What was sequenced was PBMCs. In this chain, TRBV4-1 is recombined with TRBJ2-2; possibly the D gene is TRBD2, per 6 matching bases. CDR3 region: CASSQVGGTGELFF. The DNA sequence follows: TGCGCCAGCAGCCAAGTGGGGGGTACCGGGGAGCTGTTTTTT.